The 30 T cell receptor beta chains given below trace back to one sample, sequenced in a study of blood T cell repertoires in COVID-19. Assay used: immunoSEQ multiplex PCR; TCRdb lists only in-frame clones, some missing. The sample has about 68,000 clones, nearly 80% seen once. Sequenced material: peripheral blood. These receptors were obtained from a woman in her sixties with acute or convalescent COVID-19.

J is TRBJ2-3 and V is TRBV7-9; TRBD2 agrees at 11 bases. This CDR3 spans 16 amino acids. V shed 5 bases, J shed 2 bases, and the junction held 6 bases outside the gene matches. CDR1 is SEHNR, CDR2 FQNEAQ, per germline (reference sequence). CDR3 DNA sequence: TGTGCCAGCAGCCCGTGGACTAGCGGGCCCACAGATACGCAGTATTTT. Protein: CASSPWTSGPTDTQYF.

The sample holds one count of this clone. V usage is TRBV6-6 and J usage is TRBJ1-3; 7 positions agree with TRBD1. Germline values: CDR1 MNHNY, CDR2 SVGAGI (reference sequence). This CDR3 spans 15 amino acids. V gave up 5 bases and J gave up 1 base; unmatched junction bases: 5. The CDR3 DNA is TGTGCCAGCAGTCGACCGGGACAGTCTGGAAACACCATATATTTT. It encodes CASSRPGQSGNTIYF.

The V call is TRBV2, the J call TRBJ1-2, with 9 nucleotides matching TRBD1. This CDR3 has 15 residues. Germline CDR1 is SNHLY and CDR2 is FYNNEI. V gave up 5 bases and J gave up 4 bases; unmatched junction bases: 8. CDR3 in DNA: TGTGCCAGCAGTAGGCGGGGACAGGGACCCTATGGCTACACCTTC. The encoded protein is CASSRRGQGPYGYTF.

This clone was picked up a small number of times. V is TRBV3-1 (or the pseudogene TRBV3-2) and J is TRBJ2-2; TRBD2 agrees at 8 bases. Trimming cost V 6 bases and J 5 bases; bases outside gene matches: 11. Germline CDR1 LGHDT, CDR2 YNNKEL (reference sequence). This CDR3 has 16 residues. The CDR3 DNA follows: TGTGCCAGCAGTCTAAGGACTAGCTTGGTAACCGGGGAGCTGTTTTTT. It yields the protein CASSLRTSLVTGELFF.

In this sample, this clone turned up a few times. The V call is TRBV9, the J call TRBJ1-2; 11 nucleotides align to TRBD1. The CDR3 has 15 amino acids. The V gene end was trimmed by 4 bases and the J gene end by 6 bases; junction bases not matched to a gene: 8. Germline assignment: CDR1 SGDLS and CDR2 YYNGEE. The CDR3 DNA sequence: TGTGCCAGCAGCTCACGGACAGGGGGCGCTCATGGCTACACCTTC. Translated: CASSSRTGGAHGYTF.

The chain uses TRBV7-8 and TRBJ1-6; 8 bases agree with TRBD1. The CDR3 runs to 15 residues. Germline values: CDR1 SGHVS, CDR2 FQNEAQ. Trimming cost V 4 bases and J 7 bases; bases outside gene matches: 6. The CDR3 protein is CASSSRQGYNSPLHF. The CDR3 DNA reads TGTGCCAGCAGCTCCCGACAGGGGTACAATTCACCCCTCCACTTT.

This rearrangement joins TRBV6-2 or TRBV6-3 to TRBJ2-4, with TRBD1 identical over 8 bases. This CDR3 is 16 amino acids long. Unmatched junction bases numbered 8, after V lost 2 bases and J lost 5 bases. Germline-derived CDR1 and CDR2 are MNHEY and SVGEGT. The CDR3 here is CASSYDGQGWQNIQYF. The CDR3 bases are TGTGCCAGCAGTTACGATGGACAGGGTTGGCAAAACATTCAGTACTTC.

The genes are TRBV6-2 or TRBV6-3 and TRBJ1-2, with D perhaps matching TRBD1 (5 bases). CDR1 and CDR2 (germline): MNHEY, SVGEGT. V was clipped by 2 bases and J by 0 bases, with 10 bases between them. There are 15 residues in the CDR3. CDR3 residues: CASSYDQGSNYGYTF. CDR3 sequence (DNA): TGTGCCAGCAGTTACGATCAGGGTTCTAACTATGGCTACACCTTC.

This clone was counted between two and nine times. The CDR3 sequence is CSVRPGTGGPGREYF. The CDR3 DNA follows: TGCAGCGTGAGACCCGGGACAGGGGGCCCAGGAAGGGAGTACTTC. The chain uses TRBV29-1 and TRBJ2-4, with 12 bases lining up with TRBD1. The length of the CDR3 is 15 residues. V lost 6 bases to trimming and J lost 14 bases; unmatched junction nucleotides: 17. CDR1 and CDR2 (germline): SQVTM, ANQGSEA.

The chain carries TRBV5-5 and TRBJ1-1, with D possibly matching TRBD1 (6 bases). The CDR3 is 15 residues long. CDR1 SGHKS and CDR2 YYEKEE come from the germline V gene (reference sequence). V was shortened by 5 bases and J by 3 bases, with 17 bases between the two germline ends. CDR3: CASRSHQGKDTEAFF. DNA of the CDR3: TGTGCCAGCAGGAGTCACCAGGGGAAGGACACTGAAGCTTTCTTT.

The rearrangement links TRBV3-1 (or the pseudogene TRBV3-2) to TRBJ2-3; 9 nucleotides line up with TRBD2. The CDR3 runs 16 residues. The V gene end was trimmed by 1 base and the J gene end by 4 bases; junction bases not matched to a gene: 6. CDR1 is LGHDT, CDR2 YNNKEL, per germline (reference sequence). This CDR3 reads CASSQGWTSVSDTQYF. In nucleotides, the CDR3 is TGTGCCAGCAGCCAAGGGTGGACTAGCGTCTCAGATACGCAGTATTTT.

A word on this clone: A junction end diverges from the germline sequence, so it may reflect a read error. V gene TRBV2 combines with J gene TRBJ1-5; 8 bases agree with TRBD1. The CDR3 loop spans 17 amino acids. Looked up from germline, CDR1 is SNHLY and CDR2 is FYNNEI. The chain's CDR3 is CASSAGGRGYSSQPQHF. CDR3 in DNA: TGTGCCAGCAGCGCAGGGGGCCGGGGTTATAGCAGTCAGCCCCAGCATTTT.

This clone was detected once. This chain connects TRBV28 to TRBJ2-7; 8 bases align to TRBD1. The CDR3 extends over 15 amino acids. CDR1 MDHEN and CDR2 SYDVKM come from the germline V gene. With V trimmed by 2 bases and J by 1 base, 4 bases remained unmatched. CDR3 amino acids: CASSLGDRGSYEQYF. The DNA for the CDR3 is TGTGCCAGCAGTTTAGGAGACAGGGGTTCCTACGAGCAGTACTTC.

V is TRBV29-1 and J is TRBJ2-7; D might be TRBD2 (7 bases). V was shortened by 6 bases and J by 2 bases, with 14 bases between the two germline ends. Germline values: CDR1 SQVTM, CDR2 ANQGSEA. The length of the CDR3 is 13 residues. DNA for the CDR3: TGCAGCGTAAGAGAGGGGGGGCCCTACGAGCAGTACTTC. Amino acid sequence: CSVREGGPYEQYF.

The V and J genes are TRBV2 and TRBJ2-3; D perhaps matches TRBD2 (7 bases). Germline lookup yields CDR1 SNHLY and CDR2 FYNNEI. The CDR3 loop spans 16 amino acids. The V end was cut by 7 bases, the J end by 4 bases, with 21 bases between. In DNA, the CDR3 is TGTGCCAGCACCGGGGAGGGCGGGGGCCTTCCAGATACGCAGTATTTT. Protein: CASTGEGGGLPDTQYF.

This chain links TRBV28 with TRBJ1-1; D unresolved. The germline CDR1 and CDR2 sequences are MDHEN and SYDVKM. The CDR3 has 11 residues. Deletions cut 3 bases from V and 8 bases from J, with 7 bases between. CDR3 sequence reads: CASSLPREAFF. CDR3 coding DNA: TGTGCCAGCAGTTTGCCCAGGGAAGCTTTCTTT.

This chain uses TRBV28 with TRBJ1-4, with TRBD1 as a possible D gene (5 bases). Per germline, CDR1 MDHEN and CDR2 SYDVKM. There are 17 residues in the CDR3. V lost 3 bases and J 8 bases, leaving 22 bases between the germline ends. The CDR3 DNA follows: TGTGCCAGCAGTTTCCTTGTTGAGGACATACTCAGGGAAAAACTGTTTTTT. Translating it yields CASSFLVEDILREKLFF.

The V and J genes are TRBV28 and TRBJ1-5; D is undetermined. Germline V gene lookup returns CDR1 MDHEN and CDR2 SYDVKM. The CDR3 has 14 amino acids. V lost 7 bases and J 0 bases, leaving 10 bases between the germline ends. CDR3 DNA: TGTGCCAGCACCGCCAGTTATAGCAATCAGCCCCAGCATTTT. This gives the protein CASTASYSNQPQHF. Drawing the rest from reference TRBV28 and TRBJ1-5, the complete variable domain is DVKVTQSSRYLVKRTGEKVFLECVQDMDHENMFWYRQDPGLGLRLIYFSYDVKMKEKGDIPEGYSVSREKKERFSLILESASTNQTSMYLCASTASYSNQPQHFGDGTRLSIL.

This clone was seen more than once but under ten times. The genes are TRBV20-1 and TRBJ2-7, with 8 bases lining up with TRBD1. CDR1 and CDR2 (germline): DFQATT, SNEGSKA (reference sequence). Trimming took 6 bases from V and 8 from J; bases not matched to a gene: 6. CDR3 length: 11 residues. The CDR3 region has the DNA TGCAGTGCAACGGACAGGGAACAGCAGTACTTC. This codes for CSATDREQQYF.

This clone appeared a single time. This sequence joins TRBV7-8 and TRBJ2-2, with TRBD1 matching 10 bases. Per the germline V gene, CDR1 is SGHVS and CDR2 is FQNEAQ. Trimming cost V 5 bases and J 10 bases; bases outside gene matches: 16. CDR3 length: 17 amino acids. CDR3 nucleotide sequence: TGTGCCAGCAGCCTTGGGACAGGGGTCTTTTTGGAGGCGGAGCTGTTTTTT. Protein: CASSLGTGVFLEAELFF.

The sample holds a few counts of this clone. This rearrangement joins TRBV3-1 (or the pseudogene TRBV3-2) to TRBJ2-7; 11 positions agree with TRBD2. This CDR3 region has 16 residues. CDR1 and CDR2 from the germline V gene are LGHDT and YNNKEL (reference sequence). V lost 1 base, J lost 4 bases, and 6 bases stayed unmatched. The CDR3 nucleotides are TGTGCCAGCAGCCAAGGGACTAGCGGGTATCTGTACGAGCAGTACTTC. It is translated as CASSQGTSGYLYEQYF.

The chain carries TRBV19 and TRBJ1-1; D uncertain. The CDR3 length is 13 residues. The germline V and J ends were trimmed by 9 bases and 0 bases, with 11 bases remaining between them. Germline V lookup: CDR1 LNHDA, CDR2 SQIVND (reference sequence). DNA for the CDR3: TGTGCCAGCATCGCCGAGATGAACACTGAAGCTTTCTTT. Residues: CASIAEMNTEAFF.

This rearrangement joins TRBV7-9 to TRBJ1-1; no definite D call. This CDR3 is 14 amino acids long. Germline V gene data show CDR1 as SEHNR and CDR2 as FQNEAQ (reference sequence). The V and J ends lost 6 bases and 4 bases respectively, with 15 bases between them. DNA for the CDR3: TGTGCCAGCAGTAGCAATGACGGAGGCACTGAAGCTTTCTTT. Its translation is CASSSNDGGTEAFF.

The chain carries TRBV7-2 and TRBJ1-5, with a possible D match to TRBD1 (5 bases). Germline V lookup: CDR1 SGHTA, CDR2 FQGNSA. V was shortened by 3 bases and J by 8 bases, with 14 bases between the two germline ends. There are 14 residues in the CDR3. The CDR3 here is CASSLRRGLEPQHF. CDR3 nucleotide sequence: TGTGCCAGCAGCTTGCGCCGGGGACTAGAGCCCCAGCATTTT.

This clone has a handful of counts. The chain employs TRBV4-3 and TRBJ2-3; TRBD1 is a possible D gene (6 bases). The CDR3 loop spans 16 amino acids. V was clipped by 1 base and J by 2 bases, with 13 bases between them. Per germline, CDR1 LGHNA and CDR2 YSLEER. CDR3 in DNA: TGCGCCAGCAGCCAAGGTTTAGGACAGCTCACAGATACGCAGTATTTT. Residues: CASSQGLGQLTDTQYF.

This chain uses TRBV20-1 with TRBJ2-3, with D unresolved. This CDR3 has 11 residues. Germline CDR1 is DFQATT and CDR2 is SNEGSKA (reference sequence). The V gene lost 1 base and the J gene lost 5 bases, with 4 bases spanning the gap. DNA for the CDR3: TGCAGTGCTAGAGCCGGAGATACGCAGTATTTT. This encodes CSARAGDTQYF.

The rearrangement uses TRBV5-1 and TRBJ2-7; 11 bases agree with TRBD1. Losses at the gene ends were 2 bases for V and 2 bases for J; bases not matched to a gene: 3. The CDR3 is 15 residues long. Germline V lookup: CDR1 SGHRS, CDR2 YFSETQ. The CDR3 reads CASSFTGQGAYEQYF. CDR3 DNA: TGCGCCAGCAGCTTTACGGGACAGGGGGCCTACGAGCAGTACTTC. Variable domain in full (rest from reference TRBV5-1 and TRBJ2-7): KAGVTQTPRYLIKTRGQQVTLSCSPISGHRSVSWYQQTPGQGLQFLFEYFSETQRNKGNFPGRFSGRQFSNSRSEMNVSTLELGDSALYLCASSFTGQGAYEQYFGPGTRLTVT.

Of note for this clone: One junction end does not reproduce the germline sequence, and a read error may be involved. The chain's CDR3 is CASSYGGENQPQHF. CDR3 nucleotide sequence: TGTGCCAGTAGTTACGGAGGGGAAAATCAGCCCCAGCATTTT. The rearrangement uses TRBV6-5 and TRBJ1-5; D is possibly TRBD1 (5 bases). The CDR3 runs to 14 residues. The V gene's germline CDR1 is MNHEY and CDR2 SVGAGI.

V and J are TRBV5-1 and TRBJ1-4; 9 bases fit TRBD1. V dropped 4 bases and J dropped 2; count of bases not matched to a gene: 9. CDR1 is SGHRS and CDR2 is YFSETQ in the germline V gene. The CDR3 is 17 residues long. For the CDR3, the DNA is TGCGCCAGCAGCGACCGGGACAGGGAGGTCACTAATGAAAAACTGTTTTTT. Its translation: CASSDRDREVTNEKLFF.

The rearrangement links TRBV7-9 to TRBJ1-5; D ambiguous. Germline V gene data show CDR1 as SEHNR and CDR2 as FQNEAQ (reference sequence). With 3 bases removed from V and 3 bases from J, the gap between germline ends came to 9 bases. The CDR3 is 14 amino acids. CDR3 DNA: TGTGCCAGCAGCTTCGGAGGGATCAATCAGCCCCAGCATTTT. Translated, it gives CASSFGGINQPQHF.